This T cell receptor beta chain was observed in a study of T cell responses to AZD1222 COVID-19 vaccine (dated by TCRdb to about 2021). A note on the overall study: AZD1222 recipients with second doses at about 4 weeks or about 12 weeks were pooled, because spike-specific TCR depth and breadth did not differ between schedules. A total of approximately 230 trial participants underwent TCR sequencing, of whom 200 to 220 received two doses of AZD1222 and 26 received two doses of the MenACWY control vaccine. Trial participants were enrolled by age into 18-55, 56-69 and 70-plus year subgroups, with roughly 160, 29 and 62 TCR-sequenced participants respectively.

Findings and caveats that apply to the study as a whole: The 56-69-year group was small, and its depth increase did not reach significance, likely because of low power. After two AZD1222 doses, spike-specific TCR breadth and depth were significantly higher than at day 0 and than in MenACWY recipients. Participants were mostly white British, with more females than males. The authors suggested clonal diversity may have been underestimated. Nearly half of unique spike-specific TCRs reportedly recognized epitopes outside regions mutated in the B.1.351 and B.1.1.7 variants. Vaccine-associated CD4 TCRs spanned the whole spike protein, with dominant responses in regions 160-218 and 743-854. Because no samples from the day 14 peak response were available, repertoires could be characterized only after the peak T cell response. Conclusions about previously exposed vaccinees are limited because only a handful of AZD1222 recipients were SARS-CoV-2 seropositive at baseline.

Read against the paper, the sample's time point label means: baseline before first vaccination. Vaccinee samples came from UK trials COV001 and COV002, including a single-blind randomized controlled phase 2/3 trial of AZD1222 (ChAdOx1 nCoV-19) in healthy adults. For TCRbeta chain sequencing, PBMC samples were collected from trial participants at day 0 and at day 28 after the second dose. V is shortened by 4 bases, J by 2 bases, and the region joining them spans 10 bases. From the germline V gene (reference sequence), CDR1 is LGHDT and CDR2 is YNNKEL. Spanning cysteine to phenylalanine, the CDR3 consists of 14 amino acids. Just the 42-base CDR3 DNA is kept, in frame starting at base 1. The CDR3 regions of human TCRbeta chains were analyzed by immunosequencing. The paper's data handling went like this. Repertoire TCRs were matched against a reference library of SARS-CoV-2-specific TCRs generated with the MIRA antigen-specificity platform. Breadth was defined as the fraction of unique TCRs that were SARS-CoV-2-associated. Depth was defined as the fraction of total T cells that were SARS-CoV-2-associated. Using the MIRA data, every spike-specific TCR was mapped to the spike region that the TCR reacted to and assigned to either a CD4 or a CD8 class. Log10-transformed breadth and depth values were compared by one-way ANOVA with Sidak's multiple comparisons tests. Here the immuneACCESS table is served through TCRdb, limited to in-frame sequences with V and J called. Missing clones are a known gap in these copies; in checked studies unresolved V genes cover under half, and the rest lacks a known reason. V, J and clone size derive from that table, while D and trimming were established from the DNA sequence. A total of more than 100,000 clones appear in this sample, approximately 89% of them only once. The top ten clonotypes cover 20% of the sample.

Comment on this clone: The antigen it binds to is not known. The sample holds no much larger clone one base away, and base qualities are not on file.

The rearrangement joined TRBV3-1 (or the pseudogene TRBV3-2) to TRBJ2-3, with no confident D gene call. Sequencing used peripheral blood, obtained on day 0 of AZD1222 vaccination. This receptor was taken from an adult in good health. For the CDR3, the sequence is CASSPFSITDTQYF. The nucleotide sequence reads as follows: TGTGCCAGCAGCCCTTTCAGTATCACAGATACGCAGTATTTT.